This TCR beta chain stems from a study of T-cell reconstitution after alpha-beta-depleted transplantation in children (dated by TCRdb to 2016 to 2017). General notes on the study: Using TCR repertoire profiling, the study followed T-cell immune reconstitution in a quantitative way in children after TCRalphabeta/CD19-depleted allogeneic hematopoietic cell transplantation.

The library was obtained by PCR. TCRdb shows the sequencer as Illumina HiSeq 2500. TCR library preparation used molecular barcoding, with unique molecular identifiers applied to normalize quantification of the TCRbeta repertoire. TCRdb reworked the public reads: Q25 trimming with fastp, MiXCR clone assembly, productive beta chains retained. Each entry merges the rows of one CDR3 protein and shows their most common DNA and genes. The sample table lists hundreds of thousands of distinct CDR3 sequences, under 30% of them with a count of one. Of the sample, roughly an eighth is held by the ten largest clones. The study at large found these results: About two months after transplant, the apparently early recovery of alphabetaT-cell counts reportedly depended on just several hundred clones that had expanded rapidly and came from non-depleted graft cells. In some patients, high TCRbeta diversity at day 60 was attributed to recipient T cells and intrathymic progenitors that had survived conditioning. Hyperexpanded clone frequencies declined over subsequent months; after one year, T-cell counts and TCRbeta diversity were mostly attributed to newly produced T cells.

Reading the label with the study, this specimen's treatment or condition is: allogeneic hematopoietic cell transplantation with graft depleted of TCRalphabeta T cells and CD19 B cells. Transplant recipients were children who received TCRalphabeta/CD19-depleted allogeneic hematopoietic cell grafts. The CDR3 sequence holds 15 residues, the cysteine and phenylalanine included. CDR3 DNA is the only sequence kept; it has 45 bases, read in frame from the first base. At the junction V is shortened by 2 bases and J by 8 bases; bases outside the gene matches: 11. Taken from the germline V gene, the CDR1 and CDR2 loops are SGDLS and YYNGEE. Turning to this clonotype: Its antigen target is currently unknown. No qualities accompany the bases; no much larger clone lies one base away.

In this chain, TRBV9 is recombined with TRBJ1-2; TRBD1 aligns with 8 central bases. Sample: PBMCs, mostly from graft donor cells, taken 360 days after TCRalphabeta/CD19-depleted stem cell transplant. The TCR comes from a boy in the first two years of life who had a stem cell transplant for acute myeloid leukemia, so the T cells may come from the graft donor. The DNA sequence reads TGTGCCAGCAGCGTTCCGACAGGGGCGGGAGGCGGCTACACCTTC. It specifies CASSVPTGAGGGYTF.